This T cell receptor beta chain was profiled in a study of blood T cell repertoires in COVID-19. V lost 1 base to trimming and J lost 4 bases, with 8 bases between them. The CDR3 sequence is 14 residues long. Germline V CDR1 and CDR2: MGHRA, YSYEKL. Profiling relied on immunoSEQ multiplex PCR, and the TCRdb table lists in-frame clones only, not all of them. Altogether fewer than 350,000 clones are present, approximately 88% being singletons, with the ten largest covering about 1%. The TCR originated in a woman in her twenties or thirties who had recovered from COVID-19. Sequencing used PBMCs or T cells enriched from blood (not recorded which). V and J are TRBV4-1 and TRBJ1-3; TRBD1 is a possible D gene (5 bases). The CDR3 reads CASSQVQGGNTIYF. CDR3 sequence (DNA): TGCGCCAGCAGCCAAGTGCAGGGAGGAAACACCATATATTTT.